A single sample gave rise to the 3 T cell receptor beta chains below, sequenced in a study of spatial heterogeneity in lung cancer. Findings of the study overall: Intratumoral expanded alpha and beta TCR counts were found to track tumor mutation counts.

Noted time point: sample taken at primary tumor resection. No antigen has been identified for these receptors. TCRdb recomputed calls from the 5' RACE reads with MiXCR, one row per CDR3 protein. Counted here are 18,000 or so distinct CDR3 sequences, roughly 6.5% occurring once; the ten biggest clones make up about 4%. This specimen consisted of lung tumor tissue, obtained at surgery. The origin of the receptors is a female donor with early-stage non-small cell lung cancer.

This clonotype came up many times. The CDR3 DNA follows: TGCAGTGCTAGACTCACTAGCGGGCTAGCCAAAAACATTCAGTACTTC. Translated, it gives CSARLTSGLAKNIQYF. The chain combines TRBV20-1 with TRBJ2-4; 9 bases are shared with TRBD2. Germline loops: CDR1 DFQATT, CDR2 SNEGSKA (reference sequence). V shed 2 bases, J shed 0 bases, and the junction held 5 bases outside the gene matches. The CDR3 contains 16 residues.

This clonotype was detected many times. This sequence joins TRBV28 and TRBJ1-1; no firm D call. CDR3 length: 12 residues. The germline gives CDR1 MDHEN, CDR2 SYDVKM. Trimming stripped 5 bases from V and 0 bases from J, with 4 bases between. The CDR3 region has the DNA TGTGCCAGCAGTGGATTGAACACTGAAGCTTTCTTT. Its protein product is CASSGLNTEAFF.

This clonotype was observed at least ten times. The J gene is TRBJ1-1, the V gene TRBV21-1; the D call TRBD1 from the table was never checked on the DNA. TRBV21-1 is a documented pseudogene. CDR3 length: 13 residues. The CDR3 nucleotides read TGTGCCAGCATCCCGACAGGGCGTACTGAAGCTTTCTTT. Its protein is CASIPTGRTEAFF.